These 9 T cell receptor beta chains were sequenced from one sample in a study of monozygotic twins with inflammatory bowel disease. With the 5' RACE reads reprocessed, TCRdb shows one record per CDR3 protein and no DNA. The sample table sets out under 150,000 distinct CDR3 sequences. Sample: blood. Every receptor here comes from a human donor with ulcerative colitis or Crohn's disease, or a healthy co-twin of an affected twin (not recorded which).

The rearrangement joins TRBV6-2 or TRBV6-3 to TRBJ1-5; the TRBD1 assignment by TCRdb is unverifiable without DNA. This CDR3 has 14 amino acids. Germline V gene data show CDR1 as MNHEY and CDR2 as SVGEGT. CDR3 amino acids: CAIADPWSNQPQHF.

The chain links TRBV7-2 to TRBJ2-1; TCRdb selects TRBD2, and the lack of DNA leaves this call unchecked. The germline V gene encodes CDR1 SGHTA and CDR2 FQGNSA. This CDR3 region has 15 residues. The CDR3 spells CASSPQRGSYNEQFF.

The chain recombines TRBV30 with TRBJ1-1; there is no DNA to check the TCRdb D call of TRBD1. Germline values: CDR1 GTSNPN, CDR2 SVGIG (reference sequence). The CDR3 spans 14 residues. The CDR3 reads CAWSWAGGVGEAFF.

V usage is TRBV7-2 and J usage is TRBJ1-6; the TCRdb call, TRBD1, lacks DNA for checking. CDR1 and CDR2 (germline): SGHTA, FQGNSA. The CDR3 is 12 amino acids. The CDR3 loop reads CASSPGDSPLHF.

The chain has TRBV3-1 and TRBJ2-7; TCRdb outputs TRBD2, but without DNA this stays unchecked. Germline assignment: CDR1 LGHDT and CDR2 YNNKEL (reference sequence). This CDR3 region has 17 residues. This chain's CDR3 is CASSQVFRAGGGYEQYF.

V usage is TRBV19 and J usage is TRBJ1-6; as DNA is missing, the TRBD1 call by TCRdb cannot be tested. Germline V gives CDR1 LNHDA, CDR2 SQIVND (reference sequence). The CDR3 extends over 16 amino acids. The CDR3 protein is CASRVGGTGGNSPLHF.

This chain joins TRBV7-2 and TRBJ2-7; TCRdb lists TRBD2, though no DNA is available to test this call. Germline V gives CDR1 SGHTA, CDR2 FQGNSA. The CDR3 is made up of 16 amino acids. Here the CDR3 reads CASSSLGLAASYEQYF. The complete variable domain, with remaining parts taken from reference TRBV7-2 and TRBJ2-7, reads GAGVSQSPSNKVTEKGKDVELRCDPISGHTALYWYRQSLGQGLEFLIYFQGNSAPDKSGLPSDRFSAERTGGSVSTLTIQRTQQEDSAVYLCASSSLGLAASYEQYFGPGTRLTVT.

The CDR3 is CASSPHYTDTQYF. This chain links TRBV25-1 with TRBJ2-3. This CDR3 has 13 amino acids. Germline CDR1 and CDR2: MGHDK and SYGVNS.

This chain links TRBV20-1 with TRBJ1-5. This CDR3 has 12 residues. Germline-derived CDR1 and CDR2 are DFQATT and SNEGSKA (reference sequence). The CDR3 region is CSGTQGNQPQHF.